This T cell receptor beta chain was captured in a study of metastatic and nonmetastatic thyroid tumors. Turning to the study itself: Comparative analysis of repertoires was undertaken across blood and tumor or nodule tissue obtained from malignant and benign thyroid patients.

Trimming took 1 base from V and 7 from J, leaving 2 bases between them. Germline CDR1 reads SGHVS; CDR2 reads FNYEAQ. The CDR3 runs 12 residues. Before thyroid surgery, none of the patients had received any treatment. TCRdb re-clonotyped the PCR reads via MiXCR. The sample contains tens of thousands of clones, under 30% of which appear only once. This clone was seen a handful of times. The sequence was obtained from a male donor with papillary thyroid cancer or a benign thyroid nodule (not recorded which). Some clones in this sample may be carry-over from other donors' samples. Sequencing was carried out using tumor tissue. The chain carries TRBV7-6 and TRBJ1-6; D is uncertain. CDR3 coding DNA: TGTGCCAGCAGCTTAGTGAATTCACCCCTCCACTTT. Translating gives CASSLVNSPLHF. Based on the CDR3 plus reference TRBV7-6 and TRBJ1-6, the full variable domain is GAGVSQSPRYKVTKRGQDVALRCDPISGHVSLYWYRQALGQGPEFLTYFNYEAQQDKSGLPNDRFSAERPEGSISTLTIQRTEQRDSAMYRCASSLVNSPLHFGNGTRLTVT.